Given below is one TCR beta chain in context. Antigen unknown. This record belongs to a study of cytomegalovirus exposure and HLA in healthy donors. Whole-study results and caveats: An analysis was carried out later, and it reportedly showed fewer N-insertions in an Asian-associated ancestry cluster than the approximately 610-donor mean. Analysis was performed later, and it showed HLA-associated TCR beta chains to be more clonally expanded than equally common others.

Primers: 60 Vbeta forward and 13 Jbeta reverse. The data were produced by immunoSEQ multiplex PCR, yet TCRdb's version contains in-frame clones alone and is incomplete. Here the sample spans some 140,000 clones, around 77% being singletons. Sequenced material: PBMCs. The TCR originated in a young man in good health.

The CDR3 region is CASSSAGGQLNGYTF. CDR3 nucleotides: TGTGCCAGTAGTTCGGCCGGTGGACAGCTAAATGGCTACACCTTC. The chain is built from TRBV19 and TRBJ1-2; tentative D call: TRBD1 (6 bases). V was shortened by 5 bases and J by 6 bases, with 19 bases between the two germline ends. The germline V gene has CDR1 LNHDA and CDR2 SQIVND (reference sequence). The CDR3 is made up of 15 amino acids.